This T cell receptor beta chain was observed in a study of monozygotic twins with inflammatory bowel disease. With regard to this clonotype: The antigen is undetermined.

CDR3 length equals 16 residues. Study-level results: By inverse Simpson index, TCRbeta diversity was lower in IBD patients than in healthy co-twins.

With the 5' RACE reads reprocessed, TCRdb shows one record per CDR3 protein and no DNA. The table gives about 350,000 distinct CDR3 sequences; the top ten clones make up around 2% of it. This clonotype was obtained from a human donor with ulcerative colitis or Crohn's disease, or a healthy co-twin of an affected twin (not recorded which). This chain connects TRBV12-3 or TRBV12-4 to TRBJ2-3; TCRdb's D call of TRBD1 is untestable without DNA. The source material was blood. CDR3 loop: CASSPRQGPMTDTQYF.